The next 10 T cell receptor beta chains were all read from a single sample in a study of beta chain features in type 1 diabetes (dated by TCRdb to 2016 to 2019). Receptor amplification or capture employed the immunoSEQ multiplex PCR assay. The entire amount of isolated RNA was reverse transcribed using the High Capacity cDNA Reverse Transcription Kit, so the sequenced TCRB transcripts were expressed ones. The source is immuneACCESS, and TCRdb retained only in-frame sequences with V and J called. Part of the clones is not carried over; for the studies checked, unresolved V genes explain less than half of this, and the remainder is unexplained. The sample yields hundreds of thousands of clones; about 15% were counted once. The ten most abundant clones make up 0.035% to 0.04% of the sample. The sequenced sample consisted of naive CD4+ T cells from blood. The cell subset or site label for this specimen denotes: true naive CD4+ T cells. The receptor set was obtained from a young man in good health.

The chain carries TRBV29-1 and TRBJ1-1; no clear D. Trimming removed 7 bases from V and 7 bases from J, with 19 bases in between. Looked up from germline, CDR1 is SQVTM and CDR2 is ANQGSEA. The CDR3 totals 13 residues. CDR3 residues: CSASSLGKYEAFF. CDR3 sequence (DNA): TGCAGCGCCTCCTCCCTGGGGAAGTATGAAGCTTTCTTT.

Note on this clone: Other DNA sequences within the sample encode an identical CDR3. The genes are TRBV20-1 and TRBJ2-5, with D unresolved. The V and J ends lost 3 bases and 3 bases respectively, with 5 bases between them. The CDR3 is made up of 11 amino acids. The V gene's germline CDR1 is DFQATT and CDR2 SNEGSKA (reference sequence). CDR3 in amino acids: CSASAKETQYF. CDR3 nucleotides: TGCAGTGCTAGCGCCAAAGAGACCCAGTACTTC.

In this sample, this clone turned up a few times. V and J are TRBV29-1 and TRBJ2-4; the D is unclear. Germline assignment: CDR1 SQVTM and CDR2 ANQGSEA. This CDR3 comprises 13 residues. Deletions cut 6 bases from V and 0 bases from J, with 9 bases between. CDR3 sequence: CSVSVLAKNIQYF. The CDR3 nucleotides read TGCAGCGTCTCAGTGTTAGCCAAAAACATTCAGTACTTC.

The rearrangement uses TRBV6-5 and TRBJ2-5, with D hard to call. With 0 bases removed from V and 4 bases from J, the gap between germline ends came to 6 bases. Germline assignment: CDR1 MNHEY and CDR2 SVGAGI. The CDR3 spans 13 residues. CDR3 protein: CASSYSDRETQYF. The DNA for the CDR3 is TGTGCCAGCAGTTACTCAGATAGAGAGACCCAGTACTTC.

This clone turned up a few times. This chain links TRBV30 with TRBJ2-5; no firm D call. The germline V gene has CDR1 GTSNPN and CDR2 SVGIG (reference sequence). The CDR3 runs 12 residues. Trimming removed 3 bases at V and 3 bases at J, with 8 bases between. CDR3 DNA sequence: TGTGCCTGGAGCACGGAAAAAGAGACCCAGTACTTC. Translation: CAWSTEKETQYF.

This rearrangement joins TRBV7-2 to TRBJ1-4; unclear D gene. V gave up 5 bases and J gave up 5 bases, with 9 bases separating them. The CDR3 consists of 13 residues. Looked up from germline, CDR1 is SGHTA and CDR2 is FQGNSA. The CDR3 spells CASSRTTNEKLFF. The DNA of the CDR3 is TGTGCCAGCAGCCGCACTACGAATGAAAAACTGTTTTTT. The full variable domain, rest sourced from reference TRBV7-2 and TRBJ1-4, is GAGVSQSPSNKVTEKGKDVELRCDPISGHTALYWYRQSLGQGLEFLIYFQGNSAPDKSGLPSDRFSAERTGGSVSTLTIQRTQQEDSAVYLCASSRTTNEKLFFGSGTQLSVL.

This clone was seen a handful of times. In DNA, the CDR3 is TGTGCCAGCAGCCGACAGAACGGCTACGAGCAGTACGTC. As protein: CASSRQNGYEQYV. The chain is built from TRBV11-2 and TRBJ2-7; D is possibly TRBD1 (5 bases). The germline V gene has CDR1 SGHAT and CDR2 FQNNGV. V shed 5 bases and J shed 3 bases, with 11 bases lying between them. CDR3 size: 13 residues.

This clone was seen more than once but under ten times. The chain combines TRBV29-1 with TRBJ2-7; D remains ambiguous. Germline V gene lookup returns CDR1 SQVTM and CDR2 ANQGSEA. V was trimmed by 4 bases and J by 3 bases, leaving 4 bases between them. The CDR3 is 10 residues long. This CDR3 is CSVAHYEQYF. The CDR3 DNA is TGCAGCGTTGCCCACTACGAGCAGTACTTC.

The chain combines TRBV5-1 with TRBJ2-5; a possible D gene is TRBD1 (5 bases). The CDR3 consists of 15 residues. Trimming removed 7 bases at V and 5 bases at J, with 21 bases between. Germline V lookup: CDR1 SGHRS, CDR2 YFSETQ. The CDR3 here is CASGKTVPGRETQYF. As DNA, the CDR3 is TGCGCCAGCGGCAAGACAGTCCCAGGGCGGGAGACCCAGTACTTC.

The chain combines TRBV18 with TRBJ2-1; TRBD2 might be the D (6 bases). Trimming cost V 5 bases and J 7 bases, with 15 bases left between them. This CDR3 contains 14 residues. Germline values: CDR1 KGHSH, CDR2 LQKENI. CDR3 in DNA: TGTGCCAGCTCATTGTCCGGGGAGGTGAATGAGCAGTTCTTC. It is translated as CASSLSGEVNEQFF.